The 27 T cell receptor beta chains listed next were all sequenced from one sample in a study of T cell changes during pregnancy in multiple sclerosis. TCRdb's copy holds only in-frame clones and misses some; the assay was immunoSEQ multiplex PCR. The data show over 35,000 clones, with roughly 89% seen just once and 0.4% to 0.6% held by the top ten. The sample consisted of CD4+ T cells from peripheral blood mononuclear cells, taken in the second trimester of pregnancy. The receptor source for this set is a female donor in good health, enrolled as a control in a pregnancy study.

The V gene is TRBV29-1, the J gene TRBJ2-1, with D uncertain. The CDR3 spans 13 residues. Per the germline V gene, CDR1 is SQVTM and CDR2 is ANQGSEA. Trimming shortened V by 7 bases and J by 2 bases, and 12 bases separated the two germline ends. CDR3 in DNA: TGCAGCGCGCTACAGAATACCTACAATGAGCAGTTCTTC. Its protein is CSALQNTYNEQFF.

V gene TRBV5-4 combines with J gene TRBJ1-1; tentatively, D is TRBD1 (6 bases). The CDR3 length is 15 residues. V was cut by 5 bases and J by 7 bases, with 21 bases left in between. Germline CDR1 SGHNT, CDR2 YYREEE (reference sequence). CDR3 amino acids: CASSHPGGQGSEAFF. For the CDR3, the DNA is TGTGCCAGCAGTCATCCCGGGGGGCAGGGGAGTGAAGCTTTCTTT.

The genes are TRBV2 and TRBJ2-6; 8 bases fit TRBD1. Trimming cost V 6 bases and J 0 bases; bases outside gene matches: 7. This CDR3 is built from 17 residues. The germline V gene encodes CDR1 SNHLY and CDR2 FYNNEI. Here the CDR3 reads CASSSGTGPSGANVLTF. In nucleotides, the CDR3 is TGTGCCAGCAGCTCCGGGACAGGTCCCTCTGGGGCCAACGTCCTGACTTTC.

The V gene is TRBV11-3, the J gene TRBJ2-1; D is unclear. CDR1 SGHNT and CDR2 YENEEA come from the germline V gene. Deletions cut 3 bases from V and 9 bases from J, with 12 bases between. This CDR3 is built from 13 residues. DNA for the CDR3: TGTGCCAGCAGCTTTACCTACGGCGGTGAGCAGTTCTTC. This encodes CASSFTYGGEQFF.

This chain joins TRBV6-1 and TRBJ1-2, with D possibly TRBD1 on 5 matching bases. The germline CDR1 and CDR2 sequences are MNHNS and SASEGT. This CDR3 contains 15 residues. The ends were cut back, 7 bases at V and 2 bases at J, with 17 bases in the middle. CDR3 in amino acids: CASTLNPTGNYGYTF. CDR3 bases: TGTGCCAGCACTCTAAACCCCACAGGCAACTATGGCTACACCTTC.

The chain is built from TRBV10-3 and TRBJ2-1; a possible D gene is TRBD2 (6 bases). Germline CDR1 reads ENHRY; CDR2 reads SYGVKD. The V and J ends lost 3 bases and 9 bases respectively, with 12 bases between them. The CDR3 consists of 13 residues. The CDR3 DNA reads TGTGCCATCAGTGACGCACTAGCTACTGAGCAGTTCTTC. This translates into CAISDALATEQFF.

The chain links TRBV27 to TRBJ2-3, with TRBD1 matching 7 bases. The length of the CDR3 is 18 residues. Germline CDR1 and CDR2: MNHEY and SMNVEV (reference sequence). The V segment lost 3 bases and the J segment 2 bases; nucleotides outside the gene matches: 14. The CDR3 nucleotides read TGTGCCAGCAGTTTCAGGGCGAAGGACAGGTTTTTCACAGATACGCAGTATTTT. Its translation is CASSFRAKDRFFTDTQYF.

The chain recombines TRBV11-2 with TRBJ2-2; weak D call: TRBD2 (6 bases). This CDR3 is 14 amino acids long. The germline CDR1 and CDR2 sequences are SGHAT and FQNNGV. Trimming removed 1 base from V and 4 bases from J, with 7 bases in between. This chain's CDR3 is CASSLVSGTGELFF. In nucleotides, the CDR3 is TGTGCCAGCAGCTTAGTTAGCGGCACCGGGGAGCTGTTTTTT.

The rearrangement links TRBV2 to TRBJ2-1; TRBD1 aligns across 10 bases. This CDR3 is built from 14 residues. Germline V gene data show CDR1 as SNHLY and CDR2 as FYNNEI. Unmatched junction bases numbered 6, after V lost 6 bases and J lost 7 bases. CDR3 region: CASSGTGVLNEQFF. CDR3 DNA sequence: TGTGCCAGCAGCGGGACAGGGGTTCTTAATGAGCAGTTCTTC.

The chain employs TRBV5-6 and TRBJ1-1; 7 nucleotides agree with TRBD1. With 2 bases clipped from V and 5 bases from J, the junction kept 9 bases outside the gene matches. The CDR3 spans 15 residues. Germline-derived CDR1 and CDR2 are SGHDT and YYEEEE. The chain's CDR3 is CASSFGDRELTEAFF. CDR3 in DNA: TGTGCCAGCAGCTTTGGTGACAGGGAACTAACTGAAGCTTTCTTT.

This clone was observed a single time. V and J are TRBV28 and TRBJ2-7; 14 nucleotides agree with TRBD2. Germline assignment: CDR1 MDHEN and CDR2 SYDVKM. CDR3 length: 17 amino acids. V lost 0 bases and J lost 2; bases outside the gene matches: 3. CDR3 nucleotide sequence: TGTGCCAGCAGTTTATGGGGACTAGCGGGAGACCCCTACGAGCAGTACTTC. Amino acids: CASSLWGLAGDPYEQYF. The variable domain in full, completed from reference TRBV28 and TRBJ2-7, reads DVKVTQSSRYLVKRTGEKVFLECVQDMDHENMFWYRQDPGLGLRLIYFSYDVKMKEKGDIPEGYSVSREKKERFSLILESASTNQTSMYLCASSLWGLAGDPYEQYFGPGTRLTVT.

The J gene is TRBJ2-3, the V gene TRBV19, with D perhaps matching TRBD1 (5 bases). Germline V gives CDR1 LNHDA, CDR2 SQIVND (reference sequence). The V end lost 6 bases, the J end lost 0 bases, and 10 bases lay between the germline ends. This CDR3 contains 14 residues. This chain's CDR3 is CASSAGWSTDTQYF. CDR3 coding DNA: TGTGCCAGTAGCGCAGGGTGGAGCACAGATACGCAGTATTTT. Combining the CDR3 with reference TRBV19 and TRBJ2-3 gives the whole variable domain DGGITQSPKYLFRKEGQNVTLSCEQNLNHDAMYWYRQDPGQGLRLIYYSQIVNDFQKGDIAEGYSVSREKKESFPLTVTSAQKNPTAFYLCASSAGWSTDTQYFGPGTRLTVL.

V is TRBV27 and J is TRBJ1-2; 7 bases match TRBD1. Germline V lookup: CDR1 MNHEY, CDR2 SMNVEV (reference sequence). The CDR3 runs 15 residues. V dropped 5 bases and J dropped 4; count of bases not matched to a gene: 10. The CDR3 here is CASSTVKGDSYGYTF. CDR3 sequence (DNA): TGTGCCAGCAGTACAGTTAAGGGGGACAGCTATGGCTACACCTTC.

This chain links TRBV19 with TRBJ2-7, with 7 positions matching TRBD1. V lost 6 bases, J lost 6 bases, and 8 bases stayed unmatched. CDR1 and CDR2 (germline): LNHDA, SQIVND (reference sequence). This CDR3 is built from 13 residues. DNA of the CDR3: TGTGCCAGTAGCGGGACAGCGATGGGCGAGCAGTACTTC. Amino acid sequence: CASSGTAMGEQYF.

In this sample, this clone turned up a few times. Compared with germline, one end of the junction differs, possibly owing to a read error. J is TRBJ1-4 and V is TRBV20-1; D is possibly TRBD1 (6 bases). CDR1 is DFQATT and CDR2 is SNEGSKA in the germline V gene (reference sequence). This CDR3 is built from 10 residues. The chain's CDR3 is CSAHLGGPIF. CDR3 coding DNA: TGCAGTGCTCACCTAGGGGGTCCGATTTTT.

The chain joins TRBV13 to TRBJ2-3, with 8 nucleotides matching TRBD2. This CDR3 spans 15 amino acids. Trimming took 2 bases from V and 1 from J; bases not matched to a gene: 2. Germline V gene sequence: CDR1 PRHDT, CDR2 FYEKMQ (reference sequence). CDR3 residues: CASSLRREGTDTQYF. CDR3 DNA sequence: TGTGCCAGCAGCTTACGGCGGGAGGGCACAGATACGCAGTATTTT. Using reference TRBV13 and TRBJ2-3 for the parts outside the CDR3, the full variable domain is AAGVIQSPRHLIKEKRETATLKCYPIPRHDTVYWYQQGPGQDPQFLISFYEKMQSDKGSIPDRFSAQQFSDYHSELNMSSLELGDSALYFCASSLRREGTDTQYFGPGTRLTVL.

The chain carries TRBV11-3 and TRBJ2-7, with 8 bases aligning to TRBD1. The CDR3 totals 15 residues. Per germline, CDR1 SGHNT and CDR2 YENEEA. V shed 5 bases and J 5 bases; nucleotides not matched to a gene: 11. CDR3 in amino acids: CASSAGTGGIHEQYF. In nucleotides, the CDR3 is TGTGCCAGCAGCGCCGGGACAGGAGGCATCCACGAGCAGTACTTC.

The V and J genes are TRBV20-1 and TRBJ2-1, with 10 bases lining up with TRBD2. Germline V gives CDR1 DFQATT, CDR2 SNEGSKA (reference sequence). Trimming took 3 bases from V and 15 from J; bases not matched to a gene: 5. The CDR3 loop spans 11 amino acids. CDR3: CSARATSGAFF. CDR3 DNA: TGCAGTGCTAGGGCTACTAGCGGGGCGTTCTTC.

CDR3 DNA: TGTGCCAGCAGCGTAGTAGACAGCTCTGGAAACACCATATATTTT. Its protein is CASSVVDSSGNTIYF. The J gene is TRBJ1-3, the V gene TRBV9; TRBD1 is a possible D gene (5 bases). Germline CDR1 and CDR2: SGDLS and YYNGEE. The CDR3 runs to 15 residues. Deletions cut 0 bases from V and 0 bases from J, with 7 bases between.

The V gene is TRBV7-8, the J gene TRBJ1-6; 7 nucleotides match TRBD1. The CDR3 is 19 amino acids. V was clipped by 2 bases and J by 1 base; unmatched bases: 11. CDR1 and CDR2 from the germline V gene are SGHVS and FQNEAQ. This CDR3 reads CASSLSSAKGASYNSPLHF. DNA of the CDR3: TGTGCCAGCAGCTTATCATCCGCCAAGGGGGCTTCCTATAATTCACCCCTCCACTTT.

The chain joins TRBV19 to TRBJ1-1, with D possibly matching TRBD1 (5 bases). This CDR3 spans 13 amino acids. Trimming removed 4 bases at V and 1 base at J, with 7 bases between. CDR1 and CDR2 from the germline V gene are LNHDA and SQIVND (reference sequence). This chain's CDR3 is CASSKDTNTEAFF. In DNA form, the CDR3 reads TGTGCCAGTAGTAAGGACACGAACACTGAAGCTTTCTTT.

Details on this clone: Other DNA sequences in this specimen translate into the identical CDR3. The chain recombines TRBV5-1 with TRBJ2-3, with 7 bases that match TRBD2. The J segment lost 1 base and the V segment lost 8 bases, leaving 16 bases of the junction unmatched. The CDR3 has 17 amino acids. Germline CDR1 SGHRS, CDR2 YFSETQ. CDR3 residues: CASSPVAGAMGTDTQYF. The CDR3, as DNA: TGCGCCAGTAGCCCAGTCGCGGGAGCAATGGGCACAGATACGCAGTATTTT.

This rearrangement joins TRBV2 to TRBJ1-2, with 10 bases identical to TRBD1. Germline V gene lookup returns CDR1 SNHLY and CDR2 FYNNEI. The CDR3 spans 14 residues. Germline trimming cut 8 bases from V and 7 bases from J; bases unmatched to any gene: 10. Here the CDR3 reads CASQGDRGFSGYTF. CDR3 in DNA: TGTGCCAGCCAGGGGGACAGGGGATTTAGTGGCTACACCTTC. Full variable domain (missing parts from reference TRBV2 and TRBJ1-2): EPEVTQTPSHQVTQMGQEVILRCVPISNHLYFYWYRQILGQKVEFLVSFYNNEISEKSEIFDDQFSVERPDGSNFTLKIRSTKLEDSAMYFCASQGDRGFSGYTFGSGTRLTVV.

This CDR3 reads CASKSPGTGREKLFF. The DNA of the CDR3 is TGTGCCAGTAAATCACCCGGGACAGGGCGAGAAAAACTGTTTTTT. The chain has TRBV19 and TRBJ1-4, with 9 bases lining up with TRBD1. Germline V gene sequence: CDR1 LNHDA, CDR2 SQIVND (reference sequence). After removal of 7 bases from V and 8 bases from J, the junction contained 11 bases not matched to a gene. This CDR3 has 15 amino acids.

The rearrangement joins TRBV11-3 to TRBJ2-5; TRBD2 aligns across 9 bases. The CDR3 is 16 residues long. CDR1 and CDR2 (germline): SGHNT, YENEEA. V trimming: 5 bases; J trimming: 1 base; junction bases outside the gene matches: 8. CDR3 nucleotide sequence: TGTGCCAGCAGCCAGGGACTAGCATTAGGCCAAGAGACCCAGTACTTC. Translating it yields CASSQGLALGQETQYF.

This sequence joins TRBV7-2 and TRBJ2-2, with 11 bases lining up with TRBD1. V gave up 5 bases and J gave up 4 bases; unmatched junction bases: 6. CDR1 SGHTA and CDR2 FQGNSA come from the germline V gene. The CDR3 loop spans 16 amino acids. The CDR3: CASSPWTGGGTGELFF. Here the CDR3 DNA reads TGTGCCAGCAGCCCGTGGACAGGGGGCGGCACCGGGGAGCTGTTTTTT.

The chain is built from TRBV19 and TRBJ1-1; 7 bases map to TRBD1. With V trimmed by 6 bases and J by 3 bases, 7 bases remained unmatched. The CDR3 runs to 14 residues. CDR1 is LNHDA and CDR2 is SQIVND in the germline V gene (reference sequence). The CDR3 here is CASRRQGLDTEAFF. In DNA, the CDR3 is TGTGCCAGTAGACGACAGGGATTGGACACTGAAGCTTTCTTT.